A selection of T cell receptor beta chains follows, all from one sample in a study of cytomegalovirus exposure and HLA in healthy donors. The assay was immunoSEQ multiplex PCR, and TCRdb's table has in-frame clones only and misses some. This table has about 130,000 clones, 79% appearing once. Source material: PBMCs. The receptors derive from a middle-aged man in good health and CMV-seropositive. CDR3s include the opening cysteine and the closing phenylalanine or tryptophan. The order of the fields is J gene, V gene, D gene, clone size, CDR3 DNA, CDR3 protein. A D gene is named only where the DNA matches it firmly. A row's size may be missing; if present it is once, few, many or a size class.

TRBJ2-7,TRBV9,NA,once,TGTGCCAGCAGCGTAGCTTCCAGATACGAGCAGTACTTC,CASSVASRYEQYF
TRBJ1-2,TRBV9,TRBD1,NA,TGTGCCAGCAGCCCAATCTCCGGACAGGTTCTCTATGGCTACACCTTC,CASSPISGQVLYGYTF
TRBJ1-1,TRBV5-6,TRBD1,NA,TGTGCCAGCAGCACGCGGGACAGAGGTTTGGGGGCTTTCTTT,CASSTRDRGLGAFF
TRBJ2-1,TRBV5-4,TRBD1,NA,TGTGCCAGCAGCACGGACAGGGTGGAGCAGTTCTTC,CASSTDRVEQFF
TRBJ1-3,TRBV5-1,TRBD1,NA,TGCGCCAGCAGCCCAGACAGGGCCTCTGGAAACACCATATATTTT,CASSPDRASGNTIYF
TRBJ1-2,TRBV6-5,NA,NA,TGTGCCAGCAGTCAAAATTCCGGCTATGGCTACACCTTC,CASSQNSGYGYTF
TRBJ2-1,TRBV27,NA,NA,TGTGCCATCTCCCCAACGACCGAGGCCTATGAGCAGTTCTTC,CAISPTTEAYEQFF
TRBJ2-2,TRBV11-3,TRBD1,few,TGTGCCAGCAGCTTGGCAGGGGGCATAACCGGGGAGCTGTTTTTT,CASSLAGGITGELFF
TRBJ2-1,TRBV10-3,TRBD2,NA,TGTGCCATCAGTGTCTTAGCGGGAGACGGTGAGCAGTTCTTC,CAISVLAGDGEQFF
TRBJ2-1,TRBV7-6,TRBD2,few,TGTGCCAGCAGCTTAGCGATCCTAGCGGGAGGGGAGAATGAGCAGTTCTTC,CASSLAILAGGENEQFF